Shown below are 13 T cell receptor beta chains from a single sample sequenced in a study of blood T cells in healthy people across ages. PCR was performed a second time for about 6 to 12 cycles using a sample-barcoded 5' primer and a J-beta primer mix. TCRdb reprocessed the 5' RACE reads via MiXCR and lists one record per CDR3 protein. The sample lists 630,000 or so distinct CDR3 sequences; roughly 30% were seen once. Sequencing was carried out using blood. The receptor set was obtained from a woman older than 75 in good health.

Details on this clonotype: A much larger clone sits a single nucleotide away, making a read error possible. The chain recombines TRBV7-3 with TRBJ2-1; TRBD2 is a possible D gene (6 bases). The CDR3 runs 17 residues. V was shortened by 2 bases and J by 0 bases, with 14 bases between the two germline ends. Germline-derived CDR1 and CDR2 are SGHTA and FQGTGA. CDR3 DNA sequence: TGTGCCAGCAGCTTACGCGGTGGGGGGACCTCCTACAATGAGCAGTTCTTC. It translates to CASSLRGGGTSYNEQFF. The full variable domain, its missing parts supplied by reference TRBV7-3 and TRBJ2-1, is GAGVSQTPSNKVTEKGKYVELRCDPISGHTALYWYRQSLGQGPEFLIYFQGTGAADDSGLPNDRFFAVRPEGSVSTLKIQRTERGDSAVYLCASSLRGGGTSYNEQFFGPGTRLTVL.

The chain employs TRBV7-2 and TRBJ2-5; maybe TRBD1 (6 bases). CDR3 length equals 14 residues. Trimming took off 7 bases at V and 3 bases at J, with 15 bases between the two ends. In germline, CDR1 is SGHTA, CDR2 FQGNSA. The CDR3 sequence: CASNSGAGEETQYF. CDR3 sequence (DNA): TGTGCCAGCAACTCCGGGGCAGGGGAAGAGACCCAGTACTTC.

This clonotype appeared a few times. The chain couples TRBV6-6 to TRBJ1-2; D might be TRBD1 (6 bases). The CDR3 covers 15 residues. Germline V lookup: CDR1 MNHNY, CDR2 SVGAGI (reference sequence). V lost 7 bases and J 1 base, leaving 16 bases between the germline ends. This chain's CDR3 is CASTVGQRSNYGYTF. As DNA, the CDR3 is TGTGCCAGCACAGTTGGACAGAGGAGTAACTATGGCTACACCTTC.

This clonotype was observed many times. CDR3 region: CASSLERAPDEQFF. The CDR3 DNA reads as TGCGCCAGCAGCTTGGAACGGGCTCCCGATGAGCAGTTCTTC. This chain uses TRBV5-1 with TRBJ2-1; no clear D gene. Deletions cut 0 bases from V and 8 bases from J, with 12 bases between. The length of the CDR3 is 14 residues. The germline gives CDR1 SGHRS, CDR2 YFSETQ.

This chain uses TRBV10-3 with TRBJ2-1; TRBD1 aligns across 9 bases. V shed 10 bases and J 7 bases; nucleotides not matched to a gene: 5. CDR1 is ENHRY and CDR2 is SYGVKD in the germline V gene. CDR3 length: 12 residues. The CDR3 nucleotides are TGTGCCACCGGACAGGGGAGGAATGAGCAGTTCTTC. Residues: CATGQGRNEQFF.

Ten or more counts support this clonotype. The chain combines TRBV12-3 or TRBV12-4 with TRBJ2-7; D unclear. CDR3 length: 15 amino acids. V gave up 5 bases and J gave up 3 bases, with 17 bases separating them. CDR3 sequence reads: CASSKRVGPNYEQYF. The CDR3 DNA is TGTGCCAGCAGTAAAAGGGTAGGGCCTAACTACGAGCAGTACTTC.

The chain combines TRBV5-1 with TRBJ2-7; maybe TRBD2 (6 bases). Trimming stripped 5 bases from V and 0 bases from J, with 9 bases between. The CDR3 has 13 amino acids. CDR1 and CDR2 (germline): SGHRS, YFSETQ. The CDR3, as DNA: TGCGCCAGCAGGGGAGGAGTCTCCTACGAGCAGTACTTC. Translating gives CASRGGVSYEQYF. The complete variable domain, with remaining parts taken from reference TRBV5-1 and TRBJ2-7, reads KAGVTQTPRYLIKTRGQQVTLSCSPISGHRSVSWYQQTPGQGLQFLFEYFSETQRNKGNFPGRFSGRQFSNSRSEMNVSTLELGDSALYLCASRGGVSYEQYFGPGTRLTVT.

The gene calls are TRBV20-1 and TRBJ1-5, with 7 positions matching TRBD1. V lost 1 base, J lost 2 bases, and 2 bases stayed unmatched. The CDR3 has 14 amino acids. The germline V gene has CDR1 DFQATT and CDR2 SNEGSKA (reference sequence). The CDR3 region has the DNA TGCAGTGCTAGAGCCACAGGGGGCAATCAGCCCCAGCATTTT. This encodes CSARATGGNQPQHF.

Turning to this clonotype: A read error is possible here, since a much larger clone lies one base away. This chain connects TRBV11-2 to TRBJ1-1; D unclear. Germline CDR1 is SGHAT and CDR2 is FQNNGV. This CDR3 is 15 amino acids long. CDR3 residues: CASRLDPGGNTEAFF. CDR3 DNA: TGTGCCAGCCGCTTAGATCCCGGCGGGAACACTGAAGCTTTCTTT.

In its sample, this clonotype was seen a few times. The V gene is TRBV7-3, the J gene TRBJ1-2, with D maybe TRBD1 (6 bases). Trimming took off 1 base at V and 5 bases at J, with 14 bases between the two ends. The CDR3 consists of 15 residues. Germline V gives CDR1 SGHTA, CDR2 FQGTGA. The CDR3 reads CASSLMGRGSYGYTF. CDR3 DNA: TGTGCCAGCAGCTTAATGGGCAGGGGTTCATATGGCTACACCTTC.

CDR3 bases: TGCAGAGCTGGGGGGACAGCCGAAGCTTTCTTT. This encodes CRAGGTAEAFF. The rearrangement links TRBV29-1 to TRBJ1-1; 7 bases match TRBD1. Germline assignment: CDR1 SQVTM and CDR2 ANQGSEA. CDR3 size: 11 residues.

Concerning this clonotype: A read error may be the cause here, since a much bigger clone is one base away. The rearrangement joins TRBV4-3 to TRBJ2-5; 14 nucleotides align to TRBD2. The junction had 11 bases not matched to a gene; V was cut back by 3 bases and J by 11 bases. CDR3 length: 16 residues. The germline V gene has CDR1 LGHNA and CDR2 YSLEER. CDR3 sequence: CASSQETSGGAREQYF. The CDR3, as DNA: TGCGCCAGCAGCCAGGAGACTAGCGGGGGGGCACGGGAGCAGTACTTC.

In this sample, this clonotype turned up many times. The V and J genes are TRBV28 and TRBJ2-1; 8 positions match TRBD2. The CDR3 is 15 residues long. CDR1 is MDHEN, CDR2 SYDVKM, per germline. Unmatched junction bases numbered 8, after V lost 7 bases and J lost 3 bases. The CDR3 DNA is TGTGCCAGCACAACTCAGCGGGGGATCTACAATGAGCAGTTCTTC. As protein: CASTTQRGIYNEQFF. The complete variable domain, with remaining parts taken from reference TRBV28 and TRBJ2-1, reads DVKVTQSSRYLVKRTGEKVFLECVQDMDHENMFWYRQDPGLGLRLIYFSYDVKMKEKGDIPEGYSVSREKKERFSLILESASTNQTSMYLCASTTQRGIYNEQFFGPGTRLTVL.